The count of the clone carrying this T cell receptor (beta chain) is one. Assay: immunoSEQ multiplex PCR; the TCRdb copy retains only in-frame clones and omits some. The sample includes around 160,000 clones, over 65% of them seen just once. The CDR3 spans 13 residues. V was shortened by 2 bases and J by 1 base, with 4 bases between the two germline ends. Germline CDR1 SGHDT, CDR2 YYEEEE. These data originate in a study of cytotoxic CD8 clonotypes in ibrutinib-treated CLL. The wider study: The patients comprised approximately eleven relapsed/refractory and about 14 treatment-naive cases, around 17 IGHV unmutated.

The chain joins TRBV5-6 to TRBJ2-1; unclear D gene. The sequences come from PBMCs, collected after 12 months of ibrutinib treatment. This TCR was recovered from a human donor with chronic lymphocytic leukemia. The CDR3 DNA follows: TGTGCCAGCAGCTTACCTTCCTACAATGAGCAGTTCTTC. Translation: CASSLPSYNEQFF.